This T cell receptor (beta chain) emerged from a study of blood T cell repertoires in COVID-19 (dated by TCRdb to the early 2020s). With regard to the full study: Collaborator samples came from the United States, Italy and Spain and covered acute and convalescent phases of COVID-19. The repertoires were made available in a free public database intended to serve as a resource for research on the immune response to SARS-CoV-2. The samples were drawn from two sources: the first 160 participants of the ongoing ImmuneRACE study, and 1,000 to 1,500 subjects contributed by 6 global collaborators. The prospective study material was composed of cDNA or gDNA derived from T cells, B-cell-depleted T cells, or PBMCs. A de-identified subject ID, COVID-19 status, age in years and sex were almost always included in the sample metadata. The dataset comprised deeply sampled blood TCRbeta repertoires from subjects exposed to, actively infected with, or recovered from COVID-19. HLA class I and class II types, where available, came from metadata supplied by the sample provider rather than from assay-based typing.

Study-wide conclusions, independent of this receptor: Clinical and demographic metadata were provided uncurated, with the amount varying by source and participant.

Whole blood was collected in K2EDTA tubes by collaborating institutions according to the institutions' own protocols. Collaborator samples were shipped for TCRbeta analysis as frozen whole blood, isolated PBMCs, or DNA extracted from either sample type. This clone was found a few times. The clone's antigen remains unknown. Base qualities are not at hand, and no much larger clone is one base apart. The germline V and J ends show losses of 8 bases and 1 base respectively, and no gene match explains 5 bases of the junction. For CDR1 and CDR2, the germline V gene lists SNHLY and FYNNEI. CDR3 length: 15 amino acids, cysteine to phenylalanine. The CDR3 DNA has 45 bases and is translated from base 1. The immunoSEQ Assay, a bias-controlled multiplex PCR, was used to amplify TCRbeta CDR3 regions from genomic DNA. The authors' analysis ran thus. The number of nucleated cells in each sample was estimated by amplification of reference gene primers within the assay. To quantify the absolute abundance of each unique TCRbeta CDR3 rearrangement, sequence reads were collapsed and filtered. For each sample, productive Simpson clonality was calculated as the square root of Simpson's diversity index over productive rearrangements. TCRdb re-hosts the immuneACCESS table, in-frame sequences only. Its copies lack some clones; in the studies checked, an unresolved V gene accounts for under half of them, and the cause for the rest is not known. Clone size and the V and J calls come from that table; the DNA yielded D and trimming. The sample table holds 40,000 to 55,000 clones, of which around nine tenths were seen once. 14% of the sample belongs to the ten largest clones.

Sequencing used peripheral blood. The TCR comes from a human donor in a cohort sampled during active COVID-19. The chain was built from TRBV2 and TRBJ2-5; 12 of the junction bases match TRBD2. The CDR3 loop reads CASGGLAGAQETQYF. The sequenced DNA: TGTGCCAGCGGGGGACTAGCGGGCGCCCAAGAGACCCAGTACTTC.